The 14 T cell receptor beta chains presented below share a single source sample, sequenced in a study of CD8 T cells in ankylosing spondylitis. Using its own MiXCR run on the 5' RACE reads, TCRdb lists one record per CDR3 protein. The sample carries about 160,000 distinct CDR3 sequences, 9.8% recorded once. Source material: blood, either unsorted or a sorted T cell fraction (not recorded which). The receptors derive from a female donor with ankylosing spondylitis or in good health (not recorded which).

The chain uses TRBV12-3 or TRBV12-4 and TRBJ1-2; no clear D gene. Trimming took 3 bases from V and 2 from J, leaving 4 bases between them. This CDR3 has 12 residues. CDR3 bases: TGTGCCAGCAGTTTTCACAACTATGGCTACACCTTC. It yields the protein CASSFHNYGYTF.

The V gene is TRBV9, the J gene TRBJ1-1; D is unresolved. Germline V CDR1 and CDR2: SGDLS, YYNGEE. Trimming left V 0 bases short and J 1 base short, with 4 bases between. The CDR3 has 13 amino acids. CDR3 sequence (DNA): TGTGCCAGCAGCGTAGACTGGAACACTGAAGCTTTCTTT. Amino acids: CASSVDWNTEAFF.

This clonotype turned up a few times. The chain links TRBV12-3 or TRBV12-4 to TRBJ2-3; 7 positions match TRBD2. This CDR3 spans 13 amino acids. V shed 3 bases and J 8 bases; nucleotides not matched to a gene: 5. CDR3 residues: CASSLFGGGTQYF. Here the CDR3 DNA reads TGTGCCAGCAGTTTGTTTGGCGGGGGTACGCAGTATTTT.

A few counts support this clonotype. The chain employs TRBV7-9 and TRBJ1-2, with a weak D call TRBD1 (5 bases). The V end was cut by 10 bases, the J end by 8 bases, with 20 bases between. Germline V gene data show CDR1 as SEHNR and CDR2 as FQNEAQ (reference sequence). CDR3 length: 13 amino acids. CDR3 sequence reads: CATMPGTRKGYTF. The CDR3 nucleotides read TGTGCCACCATGCCCGGGACCCGTAAGGGCTACACCTTC.

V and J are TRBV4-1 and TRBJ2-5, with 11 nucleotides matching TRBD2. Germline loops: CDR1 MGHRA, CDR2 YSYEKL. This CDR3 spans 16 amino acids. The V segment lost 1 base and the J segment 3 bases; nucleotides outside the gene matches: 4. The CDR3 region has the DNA TGCGCCAGCAGCCAAGGGGGGGGACTAGCGGAAGAGACCCAGTACTTC. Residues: CASSQGGGLAEETQYF.

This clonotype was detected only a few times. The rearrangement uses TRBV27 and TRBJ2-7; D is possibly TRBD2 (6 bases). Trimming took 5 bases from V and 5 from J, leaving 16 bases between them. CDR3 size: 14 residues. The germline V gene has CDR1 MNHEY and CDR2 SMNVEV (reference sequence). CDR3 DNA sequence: TGTGCCAGCAGTCAAATCACCGGCGGGGACGAGCAGTACTTC. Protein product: CASSQITGGDEQYF.

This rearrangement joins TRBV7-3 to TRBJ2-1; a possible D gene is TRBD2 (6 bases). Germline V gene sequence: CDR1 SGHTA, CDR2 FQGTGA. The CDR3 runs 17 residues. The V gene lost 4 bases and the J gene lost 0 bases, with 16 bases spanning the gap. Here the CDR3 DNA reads TGTGCCAGCAGCTCCATGCCCCGGGAGTTCTCCTACAATGAGCAGTTCTTC. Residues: CASSSMPREFSYNEQFF.

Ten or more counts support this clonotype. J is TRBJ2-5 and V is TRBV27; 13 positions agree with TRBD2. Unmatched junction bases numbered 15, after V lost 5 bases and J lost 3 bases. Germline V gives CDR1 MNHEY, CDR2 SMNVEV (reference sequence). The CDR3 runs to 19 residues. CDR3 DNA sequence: TGTGCCAGCAGTCCTCGTGTCGGTCACGGACTAGCGGGAGAAGAGACCCAGTACTTC. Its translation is CASSPRVGHGLAGEETQYF.

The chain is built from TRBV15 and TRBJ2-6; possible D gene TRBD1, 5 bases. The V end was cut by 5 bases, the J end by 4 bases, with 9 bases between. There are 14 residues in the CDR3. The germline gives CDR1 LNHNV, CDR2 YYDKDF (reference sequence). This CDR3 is CATSQGVGANVLTF. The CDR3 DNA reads TGTGCCACCAGCCAAGGGGTCGGGGCCAACGTCCTGACTTTC.

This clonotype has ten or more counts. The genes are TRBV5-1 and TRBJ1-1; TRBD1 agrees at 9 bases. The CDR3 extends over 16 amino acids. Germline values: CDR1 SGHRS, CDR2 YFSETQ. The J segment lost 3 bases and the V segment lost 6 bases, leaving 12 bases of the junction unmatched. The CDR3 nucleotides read TGCGCCAGCATCCCCACCCCGGGACAGGGTTACACTGAAGCTTTCTTT. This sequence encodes CASIPTPGQGYTEAFF.

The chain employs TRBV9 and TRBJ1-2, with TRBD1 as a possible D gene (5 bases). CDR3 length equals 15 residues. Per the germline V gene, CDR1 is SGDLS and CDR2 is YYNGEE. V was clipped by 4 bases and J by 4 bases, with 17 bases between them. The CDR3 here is CASSPYDSGTYGYTF. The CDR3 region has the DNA TGTGCCAGCAGCCCCTATGACAGTGGAACCTATGGCTACACCTTC.

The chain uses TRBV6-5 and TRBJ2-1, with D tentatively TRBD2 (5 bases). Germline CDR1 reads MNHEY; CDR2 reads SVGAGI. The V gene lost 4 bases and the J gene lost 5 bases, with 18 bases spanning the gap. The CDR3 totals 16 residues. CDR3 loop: CASSSDLFSADNEQFF. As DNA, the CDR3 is TGTGCCAGCAGTTCCGACCTTTTTAGCGCCGACAATGAGCAGTTCTTC.

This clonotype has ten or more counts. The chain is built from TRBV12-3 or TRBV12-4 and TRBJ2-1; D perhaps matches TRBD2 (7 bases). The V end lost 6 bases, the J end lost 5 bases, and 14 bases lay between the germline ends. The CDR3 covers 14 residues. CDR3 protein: CASSPRGPDNEQFF. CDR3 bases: TGTGCCAGCAGCCCGCGGGGGCCAGACAATGAGCAGTTCTTC.

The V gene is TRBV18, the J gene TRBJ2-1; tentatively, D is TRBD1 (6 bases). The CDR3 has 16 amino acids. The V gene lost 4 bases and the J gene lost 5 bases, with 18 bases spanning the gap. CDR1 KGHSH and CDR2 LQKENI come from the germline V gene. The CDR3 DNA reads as TGTGCCAGCTCACTCCGAGCCGGGACACCTGACAATGAGCAGTTCTTC. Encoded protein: CASSLRAGTPDNEQFF.